These T cell receptor beta chains were read from a single sample in a study of T cell repertoires in cytomegalovirus infection. These receptors' targets are unknown. One entry per CDR3 protein, called by TCRdb with MiXCR from the reads. The table shows some 920,000 distinct CDR3 sequences, with roughly 30% occurring only once. The specimen was cultured CD8+ T cells from PBMCs, collected from culture after CMV antigen stimulation. The receptor source for this set is a human donor in good health (CMV status not recorded). Some clones in this sample may be carry-over from other donors' samples. Each CDR3 is given with its conserved first and last residue. D genes are given only for firm matches. Part of the rows lack a size; the others show once, few, many or a class for expanded clones.

j_call d_call clone_size v_call cdr3_aa cdr3_nt
TRBJ1-2 TRBD1 NA TRBV20-1 CSASTPGQEYSSRYGYTF TGCAGTGCTAGCACCCCCGGACAGGAGTACTCTTCCCGCTATGGCTACACCTTC
TRBJ2-2 NA NA TRBV6-5 CASSYLRITEELFF TGTGCCAGCAGTTACTTGAGGATCACCGAGGAGCTGTTTTTT
TRBJ1-2 TRBD1 NA TRBV27 CASSLGDRVGYGYTF TGTGCCAGCAGTTTAGGGGACAGGGTTGGCTATGGCTACACCTTC
TRBJ1-2 NA many TRBV27 CASSLSGNYGYTF TGTGCCAGCAGTTTATCGGGAAACTATGGCTACACCTTC
TRBJ1-1 NA once TRBV4-1 CASSLDSLKMNTEAFF TGTGCCAGCAGCCTGGACAGCTTAAAGATGAACACTGAAGCTTTCTTT
TRBJ2-5 NA NA TRBV6-2/TRBV6-3 CASTPGWGRKETQYF TGTGCCAGCACCCCAGGTTGGGGCAGAAAGGAGACCCAGTACTTC
TRBJ1-2 NA few TRBV20-1 CSARDQVHYGYTF TGCAGTGCTAGAGACCAGGTTCACTATGGCTACACCTTC
TRBJ1-5 TRBD1 few TRBV7-2 CASSLVDRAGGRPQHF TGTGCCAGCAGCTTAGTGGACAGGGCAGGGGGGAGGCCCCAGCATTTT
TRBJ2-7 NA many TRBV19 CASSMGSSYEQYF TGTGCCAGCAGTATGGGGAGCTCCTACGAGCAGTACTTC
TRBJ1-5 NA NA TRBV7-9 CASVRQGKGYSNQPQHF TGTGCCAGCGTCAGGCAGGGAAAAGGGTATAGCAATCAGCCCCAGCATTTT
TRBJ2-7 NA few TRBV27 CASSADSPAQGYEQYF TGTGCCAGCAGCGCTGATTCGCCGGCCCAGGGGTACGAGCAGTACTTC
TRBJ1-5 NA NA TRBV6-2/TRBV6-3 CASSHNLEWPQHF TGTGCCAGCAGTCACAATCTGGAGTGGCCCCAGCATTTT
TRBJ2-7 NA once TRBV4-1 CASSHPLDLDEQYF TGCGCCAGCAGCCATCCTCTAGATCTCGACGAGCAGTACTTC
TRBJ2-5 NA few TRBV7-3 CASSLGGSGETQYF TGTGCCAGCAGCTTAGGTGGTAGCGGAGAGACCCAGTACTTC
TRBJ2-3 NA many TRBV7-9 CASSLGFGSTDTQYF TGTGCCAGCAGCTTAGGATTCGGCAGCACAGATACGCAGTATTTT
TRBJ1-5 NA NA TRBV28 CASRSTGNQPQHF TGTGCCAGCAGGAGTACAGGGAATCAGCCCCAGCATTTT
TRBJ2-2 NA many TRBV6-1 CAIPRLATNLYTGELFF TGTGCCATCCCGAGGCTAGCGACTAACCTTTACACCGGGGAGCTGTTTTTT
TRBJ2-1 NA few TRBV28 CASSLSTGFNEQFF TGTGCCAGCAGTTTATCCACAGGGTTTAATGAGCAGTTCTTC
TRBJ1-2 NA NA TRBV9 CASWGRLNYGYTF TGTGCCAGCTGGGGCCGGTTGAACTATGGCTACACCTTC
TRBJ2-3 TRBD2 few TRBV11-3 CASSRAGEADTQYF TGTGCCAGCAGCCGTGCGGGGGAAGCAGATACGCAGTATTTT
TRBJ2-1 NA NA TRBV7-4 CASSSATRGNEQFF TGTGCCAGCAGCTCAGCGACTAGGGGGAATGAGCAGTTCTTC
TRBJ1-5 TRBD1 many TRBV6-5 CASSYRGDSNQPQHF TGTGCCAGCAGCTACAGGGGGGATAGCAATCAGCCCCAGCATTTT
TRBJ1-5 NA few TRBV19 CASSIDRSGMNQPQHF TGTGCCAGTAGTATAGATCGGTCAGGGATGAATCAGCCCCAGCATTTT
TRBJ2-2 TRBD1 many TRBV13 CASSTRDRLNTGELFF TGTGCCAGCAGTACCCGGGACAGATTGAACACCGGGGAGCTGTTTTTT
TRBJ1-2 TRBD1 NA TRBV7-9 CASSSPDRAYYGYTF TGTGCCAGCAGCTCACCCGACAGGGCCTACTATGGCTACACCTTC
TRBJ1-2 NA NA TRBV2 CAGGGYTF TGTGCCGGCGGAGGCTACACCTTC
TRBJ2-7 NA NA TRBV20-1 CSARGRWGRRFDEQYF TGCAGTGCTAGAGGTCGGTGGGGAAGACGGTTTGACGAGCAGTACTTC
TRBJ2-1 NA NA TRBV4-3 CASSQGGPQGDEQFF TGCGCCAGCAGCCAAGGTGGGCCTCAAGGGGATGAGCAGTTCTTC
TRBJ2-1 NA NA TRBV7-3 CASSSLSPDTYGGQFF TGTGCCAGCAGCTCTCTATCCCCGGACACTTACGGCGGGCAGTTCTTC
TRBJ1-1 NA few TRBV27 CASSLLSRRDEAFF TGTGCCAGCAGTTTATTGTCAAGGCGAGATGAAGCTTTCTTT
TRBJ2-3 NA NA TRBV11-1 CASSLERKGDTQYF TGTGCCAGCAGCTTGGAGCGGAAAGGGGATACGCAGTATTTT
TRBJ2-7 NA NA TRBV7-2 CASSPGLDYSYEQYF TGTGCCAGCAGCCCGGGACTGGACTATTCCTACGAGCAGTACTTC
TRBJ2-1 NA NA TRBV7-9 CASSGKDGDRNEQFF TGTGCCAGCAGCGGTAAGGATGGCGATCGAAATGAGCAGTTCTTC
TRBJ1-6 TRBD1 few TRBV5-4 CASSSGTGESPLHF TGTGCCAGCAGTTCCGGGACAGGGGAATCACCCCTCCACTTT
TRBJ2-1 TRBD1 NA TRBV28 CASSLGTAGVGYDGSSYNEQFF TGTGCCAGCAGTTTAGGGACAGCAGGGGTAGGATATGATGGAAGCTCCTACAATGAGCAGTTCTTC
TRBJ1-1 NA NA TRBV27 CASSPLSPASNTEAFF TGTGCCAGCAGTCCCCTCTCCCCAGCTTCGAACACTGAAGCTTTCTTT
TRBJ1-1 NA NA TRBV2 CASTGNLAEAFF TGTGCCAGCACAGGGAATTTGGCTGAAGCTTTCTTT
TRBJ2-2 TRBD2 NA TRBV6-2/TRBV6-3 CASSQYSGANTGELFF TGTGCCAGCAGTCAGTATAGCGGGGCGAACACCGGGGAGCTGTTTTTT
TRBJ1-5 TRBD1 few TRBV6-6 CASSWGTGRTPQHF TGTGCCAGCAGTTGGGGGACAGGACGTACGCCCCAGCATTTT
TRBJ1-1 NA many TRBV6-2/TRBV6-3 CAATLGGTEAFF TGTGCCGCCACCTTGGGGGGGACTGAAGCTTTCTTT
TRBJ1-1 TRBD1 NA TRBV9 CASSHRQGIMNTEAFF TGTGCCAGCAGTCACCGACAGGGCATAATGAACACTGAAGCTTTCTTT
TRBJ1-4 TRBD1 NA TRBV20-1 CSARDKNRGFGEKLFF TGCAGTGCTAGAGACAAAAACAGGGGCTTTGGTGAAAAACTGTTTTTT
TRBJ2-5 NA NA TRBV18 CASSRKGYQETQYF TGTGCCAGCTCACGAAAAGGGTACCAAGAGACCCAGTACTTC
TRBJ2-6 NA once TRBV6-6 CASSYSMSLSSEANVLTF TGTGCCAGCAGTTACTCGATGTCACTTAGCTCTGAGGCCAACGTCCTGACTTTC
TRBJ1-1 NA NA TRBV19 CASSPVIGNTEAFF TGTGCCAGTAGTCCGGTGATCGGGAACACTGAAGCTTTCTTT
TRBJ2-7 NA few TRBV27 CASSLNVGAGYEQYF TGTGCCAGCAGTTTAAATGTGGGGGCTGGTTACGAGCAGTACTTC
TRBJ2-1 TRBD2 NA TRBV7-2 CASSPPTSGGKLYNEQFF TGTGCCAGCAGCCCACCGACTAGCGGGGGGAAACTCTACAATGAGCAGTTCTTC
TRBJ2-3 NA NA TRBV6-5 CASSPEWGRTDTQYF TGTGCCAGCAGTCCCGAGTGGGGCCGCACAGATACGCAGTATTTT
TRBJ2-1 NA NA TRBV24-1 CATSERGTDSLSVNEQFF TGTGCCACCAGTGAACGAGGAACCGACAGCCTTTCGGTCAATGAGCAGTTCTTC
TRBJ2-5 NA NA TRBV28 CASSFHTPQETQYF TGTGCCAGCAGTTTCCATACCCCGCAAGAGACCCAGTACTTC
TRBJ2-2 NA NA TRBV5-6 CASSLAAGLAGELFF TGTGCCAGCAGCTTGGCCGCTGGATTGGCCGGGGAGCTGTTTTTT
TRBJ2-1 TRBD1 NA TRBV4-1 CASSQEDRGRNEQFF TGTGCCAGCAGCCAAGAGGACAGGGGAAGGAATGAGCAGTTCTTC
TRBJ1-1 NA few TRBV27 CASSLLPLVGTEAFF TGTGCCAGCAGTTTGCTTCCCCTAGTGGGCACTGAAGCTTTCTTT
TRBJ1-5 NA few TRBV27 CASSLSQGDSNQPQHF TGTGCCAGCAGTTTATCGCAAGGGGATAGCAATCAGCCCCAGCATTTT
TRBJ1-6 NA NA TRBV4-3 CASSPRLESPLHF TGCGCCAGCAGCCCAAGATTGGAGTCACCCCTCCACTTT